This T cell receptor beta chain was captured by sequencing in a study of blood T cell repertoires in COVID-19. Study in general: The United States, Italy and Spain provided the acute and convalescent COVID-19 samples.

Recruits, aged about 18 to 100 years, lived in 20 to 30 US areas. Cohort placement rested on clinical history that participants reported themselves. As originally analysed: For nucleated cells, counts were estimated from reference gene primer amplification. Assay: immunoSEQ multiplex PCR; the TCRdb copy retains only in-frame clones and omits some. The V and J calls and clone size were taken over from that table, and D and trimming were inferred from the DNA. Seen here are roughly 180,000 clones, over 70% observed once, and the top ten hold roughly 5.7%. Germline CDR1 is SGHVS and CDR2 is FQNEAQ. CDR3 length: 14 residues. V lost 5 bases and J 5 bases, leaving 15 bases between the germline ends.

The sequencing sample was made of PBMCs or T cells enriched from blood (not recorded which). This chain joins TRBV7-8 and TRBJ2-5, with D possibly matching TRBD2 (5 bases). The sequence was obtained from a woman between 40 and 55 years old with acute COVID-19. The CDR3 DNA reads as TGTGCCAGCAGCCCCCCCGGGCCGGGGGAGACCCAGTACTTC. Its protein product is CASSPPGPGETQYF.